Presented here are 24 T cell receptor beta chains from one specimen sequenced in a study of T cell changes during pregnancy in multiple sclerosis. Only in-frame clones appear in the TCRdb table, and some are missing; sequencing was by immunoSEQ multiplex PCR. In the table there are 70,000 to 100,000 clones, more than 85% of which are singletons. Sequences were derived from peripheral blood, sampled in the first trimester of pregnancy. All receptors derive from a female donor with multiple sclerosis, enrolled in a pregnancy study.

Worth noting for this clone: A junction end diverges from the germline sequence, so it may reflect a read error. Other nucleotide sequences in the sample specify the same CDR3. The CDR3 sequence: CASSLNLAGDNEQFF. CDR3 nucleotides: TGTGCCAGCAGCTTGAATCTAGCGGGAGACAACGAGCAGTTCTTC. This chain links TRBV7-3 with TRBJ2-1, with 10 bases lining up with TRBD2. The CDR3 consists of 15 residues. Germline V gene lookup returns CDR1 SGHTA and CDR2 FQGTGA. Filled out from reference TRBV7-3 and TRBJ2-1, the complete variable domain reads GAGVSQTPSNKVTEKGKYVELRCDPISGHTALYWYRQSLGQGPEFLIYFQGTGAADDSGLPNDRFFAVRPEGSVSTLKIQRTERGDSAVYLCASSLNLAGDNEQFFGPGTRLTVL.

The J gene is TRBJ1-1, the V gene TRBV7-6; D not resolved. There are 14 residues in the CDR3. V lost 5 bases to trimming and J lost 4 bases, with 14 bases between them. Germline loops: CDR1 SGHVS, CDR2 FNYEAQ. The CDR3 region is CASSIDTFSTEAFF. CDR3 DNA: TGTGCCAGCAGCATCGACACATTTTCCACTGAAGCTTTCTTT.

In its sample, this clone was seen a few times. V and J are TRBV2 and TRBJ1-4, with D uncertain. Trimming stripped 2 bases from V and 10 bases from J, with 8 bases between. Germline V gene lookup returns CDR1 SNHLY and CDR2 FYNNEI. The CDR3 sequence is 12 residues long. The CDR3 DNA sequence: TGTGCCAGCAGTGAACTGACGGGAAAACTGTTTTTT. Translating gives CASSELTGKLFF.

The chain joins TRBV7-9 to TRBJ1-2, with 8 bases fitting TRBD1. Germline assignment: CDR1 SEHNR and CDR2 FQNEAQ (reference sequence). There are 12 residues in the CDR3. V was pared by 5 bases and J by 8 bases, with 4 bases of the junction left unmatched. CDR3 amino acids: CASSRTGFGYTF. The CDR3 coding sequence is TGTGCCAGCAGCCGGACAGGGTTCGGCTACACCTTC.

Only one count was recorded for this clone. This rearrangement joins TRBV30 to TRBJ2-1, with 12 bases that match TRBD2. Trimming cost V 5 bases and J 2 bases; bases outside gene matches: 7. Germline values: CDR1 GTSNPN, CDR2 SVGIG (reference sequence). The CDR3 length is 16 residues. CDR3 nucleotide sequence: TGTGCCTGGGCAAAACTAGCGGGAGGTACCTACAATGAGCAGTTCTTC. It encodes CAWAKLAGGTYNEQFF.

The V and J genes are TRBV7-9 and TRBJ2-2; TRBD1 is a possible D gene (6 bases). The V gene's germline CDR1 is SEHNR and CDR2 FQNEAQ (reference sequence). V gave up 2 bases and J gave up 4 bases, with 14 bases separating them. The CDR3 length is 16 residues. CDR3 region: CASSLPTGHRTGELFF. CDR3 in DNA: TGTGCCAGCAGCTTACCGACAGGACACCGCACCGGGGAGCTGTTTTTT. Together with reference TRBV7-9 and TRBJ2-2, the CDR3 gives the full variable domain: DTGVSQNPRHKITKRGQNVTFRCDPISEHNRLYWYRQTLGQGPEFLTYFQNEAQLEKSRLLSDRFSAERPKGSFSTLEIQRTEQGDSAMYLCASSLPTGHRTGELFFGEGSRLTVL.

The table lists this clone with a count of one. The genes are TRBV27 and TRBJ1-1, with 7 nucleotides matching TRBD1. CDR3 length equals 11 residues. The V gene's germline CDR1 is MNHEY and CDR2 SMNVEV (reference sequence). The junction had 0 bases not matched to a gene; V was cut back by 5 bases and J by 6 bases. DNA of the CDR3: TGTGCCAGCAGTCAGGGGGCTGAAGCTTTCTTT. Its translation is CASSQGAEAFF.

V usage is TRBV27 and J usage is TRBJ1-1; the D gene is possibly TRBD1 (5 bases). This CDR3 spans 15 amino acids. V lost 5 bases, J lost 4 bases, and 17 bases lay in between. In germline, CDR1 is MNHEY, CDR2 SMNVEV (reference sequence). CDR3 protein: CASSPRGGRSTEAFF. DNA of the CDR3: TGTGCCAGCAGTCCCCGGGGGGGTAGGAGCACTGAAGCTTTCTTT.

This clone was counted a single time. The chain combines TRBV5-6 with TRBJ2-2, with 16 positions matching TRBD2. The CDR3 is 18 amino acids. The V and J ends lost 4 bases and 6 bases, in that order; junction bases with no gene match: 9. Looked up from germline, CDR1 is SGHDT and CDR2 is YYEEEE. CDR3 amino acids: CASSTPGLAGGPPGELFF. The CDR3, as DNA: TGTGCCAGCAGCACCCCGGGACTAGCGGGAGGGCCTCCCGGGGAGCTGTTTTTT. Combining the CDR3 with reference TRBV5-6 and TRBJ2-2 gives the whole variable domain DAGVTQSPTHLIKTRGQQVTLRCSPKSGHDTVSWYQQALGQGPQFIFQYYEEEERQRGNFPDRFSGHQFPNYSSELNVNALLLGDSALYLCASSTPGLAGGPPGELFFGEGSRLTVL.

V usage is TRBV4-2 and J usage is TRBJ2-7, with a weak D call TRBD1 (5 bases). The CDR3 contains 15 residues. Germline loops: CDR1 LGHNA, CDR2 YNFKEQ. Trimming took off 2 bases at V and 6 bases at J, with 17 bases between the two ends. CDR3 nucleotides: TGTGCCAGCAGCCAATCGACTCCACCAACAGGCGAGCAGTACTTC. Translated: CASSQSTPPTGEQYF.

The chain uses TRBV6-6 and TRBJ2-7; the D is unclear. Germline-derived CDR1 and CDR2 are MNHNY and SVGAGI (reference sequence). The CDR3 totals 14 residues. Trimming pared 2 bases from V and 0 bases from J, leaving 8 bases between. The CDR3: CASSYAAFSYEQYF. The DNA for the CDR3 is TGTGCCAGCAGTTACGCGGCCTTCTCCTACGAGCAGTACTTC.

The rearrangement uses TRBV6-4 and TRBJ2-2, with a tentative D call TRBD2 (6 bases). This CDR3 comprises 16 residues. V was clipped by 0 bases and J by 1 base, with 9 bases between them. From germline, CDR1 is MRHNA and CDR2 SNTAGT. CDR3 DNA: TGTGCCAGCAGTGACTCCGACGGGAGGAACACCGGGGAGCTGTTTTTT. Its translation is CASSDSDGRNTGELFF.

The chain carries TRBV27 and TRBJ1-1, with no clear D. V lost 8 bases, J lost 0 bases, and 10 bases lay in between. Germline values: CDR1 MNHEY, CDR2 SMNVEV (reference sequence). The CDR3 length is 13 residues. The CDR3 loop reads CASSQAVNTEAFF. The DNA for the CDR3 is TGTGCCAGCTCCCAGGCCGTGAACACTGAAGCTTTCTTT.

The rearrangement links TRBV11-2 to TRBJ1-1; the D is unclear. CDR1 and CDR2 from the germline V gene are SGHAT and FQNNGV. The CDR3 runs 12 residues. The V and J ends lost 5 bases and 7 bases respectively, with 11 bases between them. The CDR3 sequence is CASSRVEVEAFF. The CDR3 bases are TGTGCCAGCAGCCGGGTGGAGGTTGAAGCTTTCTTT.

V usage is TRBV5-4 and J usage is TRBJ2-2, with 8 bases aligning to TRBD2. Unmatched junction bases numbered 9, after V lost 2 bases and J lost 6 bases. Germline loops: CDR1 SGHNT, CDR2 YYREEE (reference sequence). CDR3 length equals 16 residues. This CDR3 reads CASSFLAGDVAGELFF. The DNA of the CDR3 is TGTGCCAGCAGCTTTCTAGCGGGCGATGTAGCCGGGGAGCTGTTTTTT.

The count of this clone is one. The chain is built from TRBV19 and TRBJ1-5, with a possible D match to TRBD1 (6 bases). Trimming took 8 bases from V and 3 from J, leaving 14 bases between them. The CDR3 has 14 amino acids. CDR1 and CDR2 (germline): LNHDA, SQIVND (reference sequence). This chain's CDR3 is CASATQGTNQPQHF. The CDR3 coding sequence is TGTGCCAGTGCAACACAGGGAACCAATCAGCCCCAGCATTTT.

The chain carries TRBV15 and TRBJ1-1; no firm D call. The CDR3 runs 12 residues. Germline V gene sequence: CDR1 LNHNV, CDR2 YYDKDF (reference sequence). Trimming left V 3 bases short and J 5 bases short, with 7 bases between. CDR3 amino acids: CATSREGTEAFF. DNA for the CDR3: TGTGCCACCAGCAGGGAGGGAACTGAAGCTTTCTTT.

The chain recombines TRBV19 with TRBJ1-2; 8 bases fit TRBD1. CDR3 length equals 13 residues. V shed 3 bases, J shed 8 bases, and the junction held 5 bases outside the gene matches. In germline, CDR1 is LNHDA, CDR2 SQIVND (reference sequence). The CDR3 DNA reads TGTGCCAGTAGTATCGGACAGGGTGGAGGCTACACCTTC. Protein sequence: CASSIGQGGGYTF.

V gene TRBV2 combines with J gene TRBJ2-2; maybe TRBD2 (6 bases). The CDR3 is 13 residues long. Germline V lookup: CDR1 SNHLY, CDR2 FYNNEI. V dropped 8 bases and J dropped 4 bases, with 11 bases sitting between them. The CDR3 reads CASDSRGTGELFF. The CDR3 DNA sequence: TGTGCCAGCGACTCGCGGGGCACCGGGGAGCTGTTTTTT.

This clone was counted once. V is TRBV2 and J is TRBJ1-1; a weak D match, TRBD1 (5 bases). This CDR3 spans 16 amino acids. From germline, CDR1 is SNHLY and CDR2 FYNNEI. Trimming took 5 bases from V and 2 from J, leaving 18 bases between them. The CDR3 here is CASSPHGGGLNTEAFF. The CDR3 DNA is TGTGCCAGCAGTCCCCACGGGGGGGGACTTAACACTGAAGCTTTCTTT.

V gene TRBV27 combines with J gene TRBJ2-7; 7 bases fit TRBD1. Germline CDR1 and CDR2: MNHEY and SMNVEV (reference sequence). Germline trimming cut 5 bases from V and 2 bases from J; bases unmatched to any gene: 9. The CDR3 is 15 amino acids. The CDR3 protein is CASSTYRGSTYEQYF. The CDR3 DNA sequence: TGTGCCAGCAGTACATACAGGGGATCGACCTACGAGCAGTACTTC.

V and J are TRBV19 and TRBJ1-4, with D possibly being TRBD1 (5 bases). The CDR3 loop spans 15 amino acids. Germline V gives CDR1 LNHDA, CDR2 SQIVND (reference sequence). Trimming removed 5 bases from V and 3 bases from J, with 13 bases in between. Written as DNA, the CDR3 is TGTGCCAGTAGTCGAGATGGAGGGGCTAATGAAAAACTGTTTTTT. Translation: CASSRDGGANEKLFF.

This clone was recorded once. This sequence joins TRBV28 and TRBJ2-5; 10 nucleotides match TRBD1. Germline V gives CDR1 MDHEN, CDR2 SYDVKM. V lost 4 bases, J lost 5 bases, and 4 bases stayed unmatched. The CDR3 totals 14 residues. The CDR3 DNA follows: TGTGCCAGCAGTTCGACAGGGGGCGTTGAGACCCAGTACTTC. It specifies CASSSTGGVETQYF. Full variable domain (outside the CDR3, taken from reference TRBV28 and TRBJ2-5): DVKVTQSSRYLVKRTGEKVFLECVQDMDHENMFWYRQDPGLGLRLIYFSYDVKMKEKGDIPEGYSVSREKKERFSLILESASTNQTSMYLCASSSTGGVETQYFGPGTRLLVL.

This clone has only one observation. This chain connects TRBV9 to TRBJ2-3, with TRBD2 identical over 12 bases. Germline V gene lookup returns CDR1 SGDLS and CDR2 YYNGEE. This CDR3 spans 16 amino acids. Trimming cost V 4 bases and J 3 bases; bases outside gene matches: 6. CDR3 DNA: TGTGCCAGCAGCCCCCTTCTAGCGGGGGGGACAGATACGCAGTATTTT. It is translated as CASSPLLAGGTDTQYF.